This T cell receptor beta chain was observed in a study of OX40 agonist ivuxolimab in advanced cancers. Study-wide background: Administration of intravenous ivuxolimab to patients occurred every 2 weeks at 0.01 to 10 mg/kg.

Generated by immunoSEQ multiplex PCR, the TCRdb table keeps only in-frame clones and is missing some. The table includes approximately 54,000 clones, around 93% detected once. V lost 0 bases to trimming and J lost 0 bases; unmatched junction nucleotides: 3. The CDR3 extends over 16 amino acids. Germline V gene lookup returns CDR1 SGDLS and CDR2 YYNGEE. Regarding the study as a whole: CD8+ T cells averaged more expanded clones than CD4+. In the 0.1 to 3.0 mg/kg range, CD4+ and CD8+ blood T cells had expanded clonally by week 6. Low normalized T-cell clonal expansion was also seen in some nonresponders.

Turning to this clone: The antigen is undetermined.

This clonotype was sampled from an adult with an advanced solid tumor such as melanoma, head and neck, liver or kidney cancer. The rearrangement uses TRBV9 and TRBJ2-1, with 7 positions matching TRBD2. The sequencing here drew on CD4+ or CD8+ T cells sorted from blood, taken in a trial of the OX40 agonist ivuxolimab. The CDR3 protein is CASSVDGGSSYNEQFF. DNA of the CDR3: TGTGCCAGCAGCGTAGATGGCGGGAGCTCCTACAATGAGCAGTTCTTC.